This T cell receptor beta chain was sequenced during a study of blood T cell repertoires in COVID-19. Across the whole study: PBMCs, B-cell-depleted T cells, or T cells provided the cDNA or gDNA that made up the material.

TCRdb's table, derived via immunoSEQ multiplex PCR, lists solely in-frame clones and lacks some. The sample lists about 230,000 clones, nearly 90% seen once, with approximately 10% in the top ten. The trim removed 5 bases at V and 11 bases at J, leaving 14 bases unmatched. The V gene's germline CDR1 is SGHRS and CDR2 YFSETQ. The CDR3 length is 14 residues. The gene calls are TRBV5-1 and TRBJ1-1; the match to TRBD1 covers 8 bases. This sequence was found in a man aged 25-45 years who had recovered from COVID-19. Specimen: PBMCs or T cells enriched from blood (not recorded which). CDR3 loop: CASSQGDRSSPAFF. In nucleotides, the CDR3 is TGCGCCAGCAGTCAAGGGGACAGGTCCTCACCGGCTTTCTTT.